The 14 T cell receptor beta chains listed next were all sequenced from one sample in a study of CD8 T cells in Susac syndrome. RNA, at about 0.45 to 1 ug, was reverse transcribed with random hexamers. Via MiXCR, TCRdb re-called the immunoSEQ multiplex PCR reads, giving one row per CDR3 protein. The profile shows over 150,000 distinct CDR3 sequences, about 94% of them singletons. The sequencing input was CD4+ T cells from PBMCs. All receptors derive from a human donor with Susac syndrome.

The rearrangement links TRBV15 to TRBJ2-3; TRBD1 agrees at 7 bases. The germline V gene has CDR1 LNHNV and CDR2 YYDKDF (reference sequence). This CDR3 is built from 15 residues. V was pared by 2 bases and J by 0 bases, with 2 bases of the junction left unmatched. The CDR3 loop is CATSRSGQSTDTQYF. DNA for the CDR3: TGTGCCACCAGCAGATCGGGACAGAGCACAGATACGCAGTATTTT.

The chain recombines TRBV2 with TRBJ2-2, with 8 bases fitting TRBD1. The trim removed 1 base at V and 5 bases at J, leaving 3 bases unmatched. This CDR3 is 15 amino acids long. CDR1 is SNHLY and CDR2 is FYNNEI in the germline V gene. CDR3 in amino acids: CASSEEGQGTGELFF. As DNA, the CDR3 is TGTGCCAGCAGTGAAGAAGGACAGGGTACCGGGGAGCTGTTTTTT.

The chain uses TRBV28 and TRBJ1-2; D gene ambiguous. Looked up from germline, CDR1 is MDHEN and CDR2 is SYDVKM. The CDR3 covers 12 residues. The V end lost 6 bases, the J end lost 4 bases, and 9 bases lay between the germline ends. The CDR3 nucleotides read TGTGCCAGCAGCTCCAGGACCTATGGCTACACCTTC. It yields the protein CASSSRTYGYTF.

The rearrangement links TRBV12-3 or TRBV12-4 to TRBJ2-3, with 7 positions matching TRBD2. The CDR3 runs to 14 residues. V was clipped by 6 bases and J by 0 bases; unmatched bases: 3. The CDR3 DNA follows: TGTGCCAGCAGGGGAGCGGGAAGCACAGATACGCAGTATTTT. This encodes CASRGAGSTDTQYF.

The chain couples TRBV7-9 to TRBJ1-1; 7 bases line up with TRBD1. This CDR3 is built from 13 residues. V lost 3 bases and J lost 7; bases outside the gene matches: 5. CDR1 is SEHNR, CDR2 FQNEAQ, per germline (reference sequence). CDR3 protein: CASSFAGGLEAFF. The CDR3 nucleotides read TGTGCCAGCAGCTTCGCAGGGGGACTTGAAGCTTTCTTT.

The chain links TRBV9 to TRBJ2-1; 9 bases align to TRBD1. Losses at the gene ends were 3 bases for V and 4 bases for J; bases not matched to a gene: 17. The length of the CDR3 is 19 residues. The germline V gene encodes CDR1 SGDLS and CDR2 YYNGEE. The CDR3 nucleotides are TGTGCCAGCAGCGACCCCCTGGGACAGGGCGTCACAGGGTACAATGAGCAGTTCTTC. Amino acids: CASSDPLGQGVTGYNEQFF.

The V and J genes are TRBV20-1 and TRBJ2-5, with TRBD1 identical over 8 bases. CDR3 length equals 14 residues. V was pared by 0 bases and J by 3 bases, with 3 bases of the junction left unmatched. Germline V gene lookup returns CDR1 DFQATT and CDR2 SNEGSKA (reference sequence). The CDR3 nucleotides read TGCAGTGCTAGAGAGGACAGGGCGAAAGAGACCCAGTACTTC. This gives the protein CSAREDRAKETQYF.

CDR3 in amino acids: CASSPTGQGRNEQFF. The CDR3 DNA reads as TGTGCCAGCAGCCCGACGGGACAGGGCCGCAATGAGCAGTTCTTC. The rearrangement joins TRBV6-2 or TRBV6-3 to TRBJ2-1; the match to TRBD1 covers 9 bases. This CDR3 spans 15 amino acids. Germline V gives CDR1 MNHEY, CDR2 SVGEGT. J lost 6 bases, V lost 6 bases, and 9 bases had no gene match.

This sequence joins TRBV20-1 and TRBJ2-1, with 10 positions matching TRBD2. Trimming took 0 bases from V and 4 from J; bases not matched to a gene: 6. CDR1 DFQATT and CDR2 SNEGSKA come from the germline V gene (reference sequence). The CDR3 spans 16 residues. CDR3 DNA sequence: TGCAGTGCTAGAGATCCAGTAGCGGGAGGTTACAATGAGCAGTTCTTC. This gives the protein CSARDPVAGGYNEQFF.

CDR3 nucleotide sequence: TGTGCCTGGAGCCGGGGACAGGGGAGAGAGCAGTACTTC. This sequence encodes CAWSRGQGREQYF. J is TRBJ2-7 and V is TRBV30; 10 bases line up with TRBD1. V lost 3 bases, J lost 7 bases, and 6 bases stayed unmatched. This CDR3 is 13 amino acids long. Looked up from germline, CDR1 is GTSNPN and CDR2 is SVGIG (reference sequence). The entire variable domain, with the rest obtained from reference TRBV30 and TRBJ2-7, is as follows: SQTIHQWPATLVQPVGSPLSLECTVEGTSNPNLYWYRQAAGRGLQLLFYSVGIGQISSEVPQNLSASRPQDRQFILSSKKLLLSDSGFYLCAWSRGQGREQYFGPGTRLTVT.

The chain recombines TRBV29-1 with TRBJ1-5; D gene uncertain. The CDR3 length is 13 residues. CDR1 is SQVTM and CDR2 is ANQGSEA in the germline V gene. V dropped 4 bases and J dropped 0 bases, with 7 bases sitting between them. CDR3 loop: CSVGSNSNQPQHF. CDR3 sequence (DNA): TGCAGCGTTGGGTCAAATAGCAATCAGCCCCAGCATTTT.

V gene TRBV28 combines with J gene TRBJ2-3, with TRBD2 as a possible D gene (6 bases). The CDR3 has 13 residues. Germline CDR1 MDHEN, CDR2 SYDVKM. V dropped 8 bases and J dropped 6 bases, with 15 bases sitting between them. The CDR3 DNA reads TGTGCCAGCGCCTCTAGTGGGGGGGATACGCAGTATTTT. Protein product: CASASSGGDTQYF. Using reference TRBV28 and TRBJ2-3 for the parts outside the CDR3, the full variable domain is DVKVTQSSRYLVKRTGEKVFLECVQDMDHENMFWYRQDPGLGLRLIYFSYDVKMKEKGDIPEGYSVSREKKERFSLILESASTNQTSMYLCASASSGGDTQYFGPGTRLTVL.

This chain connects TRBV20-1 to TRBJ2-1; 7 bases agree with TRBD2. Germline assignment: CDR1 DFQATT and CDR2 SNEGSKA (reference sequence). CDR3 length equals 13 residues. Trimming removed 1 base from V and 9 bases from J; junction bases left unmatched: 6. CDR3 nucleotides: TGCAGTGCTAGAGCGGGAGGATGGGGTGAGCAGTTCTTC. Its translation is CSARAGGWGEQFF.

The genes are TRBV3-1 and TRBJ2-5; no clear D. This CDR3 is built from 14 residues. Germline CDR1 is LGHDT and CDR2 is YNNKEL (reference sequence). V lost 4 bases to trimming and J lost 4 bases, with 13 bases between them. CDR3 region: CASSPSDSPETQYF. CDR3 nucleotides: TGTGCCAGCAGCCCTTCTGATAGTCCAGAGACCCAGTACTTC.